A single sample is the source of the 18 T cell receptor beta chains below, sequenced in a study of CD8+ T cells in alopecia areata. Sequencing relied on a cDNA template that was reverse transcribed from extracted RNA. Measured with immunoSEQ multiplex PCR; TCRdb has only the in-frame clones, and not every one. The data show more than 150,000 clones, with 40% to 55% seen just once and 10% held by the top ten. The treatment: oral pan-JAK inhibitor, 5-10 mg twice daily. The sample consisted of CD8+ T cells sorted from blood, taken around week 54, from a patient treated with tofacitinib. Every receptor here comes from a human donor with alopecia areata.

V gene TRBV30 combines with J gene TRBJ2-2, with D perhaps TRBD2 (5 bases). Germline V gene lookup returns CDR1 GTSNPN and CDR2 SVGIG (reference sequence). V shed 0 bases and J shed 5 bases, with 22 bases lying between them. The CDR3 is 18 residues long. CDR3 sequence (DNA): TGTGCCTGGAGTGTCTACCTGATGAGGGCGTCTTTAACCGGGGAGCTGTTTTTT. This codes for CAWSVYLMRASLTGELFF.

Only a few counts were recorded for this clone. The DNA of the CDR3 is TGTGCCAGCAGCGTAGAACGAACTGGGGGCCGGGACGAGCAGTACTTC. Encoded protein: CASSVERTGGRDEQYF. This sequence joins TRBV9 and TRBJ2-7, with D tentatively TRBD1 (6 bases). This CDR3 has 16 amino acids. Germline assignment: CDR1 SGDLS and CDR2 YYNGEE. V lost 0 bases to trimming and J lost 5 bases, with 18 bases between them.

The rearrangement joins TRBV15 to TRBJ2-3, with 11 bases lining up with TRBD2. The CDR3 consists of 15 residues. The V segment lost 1 base and the J segment 4 bases; nucleotides outside the gene matches: 1. Germline V gene data show CDR1 as LNHNV and CDR2 as YYDKDF (reference sequence). Written as DNA, the CDR3 is TGTGCCACCAGCAGAGTTAGCGGGGGGGCAGATACGCAGTATTTT. It yields the protein CATSRVSGGADTQYF.

J is TRBJ2-2 and V is TRBV6-5; no clear D gene. The CDR3 consists of 11 residues. The V and J ends lost 5 bases and 2 bases respectively, with 0 bases between them. CDR1 MNHEY and CDR2 SVGAGI come from the germline V gene. The CDR3 here is CASSNTGELFF. The CDR3 region has the DNA TGTGCCAGCAGTAACACCGGGGAGCTGTTTTTT.

CDR3 nucleotide sequence: TGTGCCAGCAGCCCCCGTGATACAATTGGTGAAAAACTGTTTTTT. Amino acids: CASSPRDTIGEKLFF. V is TRBV9 and J is TRBJ1-4, with D unclear. The germline CDR1 and CDR2 sequences are SGDLS and YYNGEE. This CDR3 is 15 amino acids long. V gave up 4 bases and J gave up 7 bases, with 17 bases separating them.

This chain joins TRBV13 and TRBJ2-3, with TRBD2 as a possible D gene (7 bases). Germline V CDR1 and CDR2: PRHDT, FYEKMQ (reference sequence). The V gene lost 5 bases and the J gene lost 2 bases, with 14 bases spanning the gap. This CDR3 has 15 amino acids. The CDR3 DNA is TGTGCCAGCAGCAAAACGGGGGGCCCCACAGATACGCAGTATTTT. The encoded protein is CASSKTGGPTDTQYF.

This clone was found a few times. V is TRBV7-9 and J is TRBJ1-2, with no clear D. Germline loops: CDR1 SEHNR, CDR2 FQNEAQ (reference sequence). Trimming removed 5 bases from V and 8 bases from J, with 15 bases in between. The CDR3 is 13 residues long. The CDR3 DNA is TGTGCCAGCAGCGCGTTTGCGGTCTTGGGCTACACCTTC. It is translated as CASSAFAVLGYTF.

V is TRBV6-5 and J is TRBJ2-5; maybe TRBD2 (5 bases). The germline CDR1 and CDR2 sequences are MNHEY and SVGAGI. This CDR3 contains 14 residues. Trimming removed 5 bases from V and 5 bases from J, with 15 bases in between. CDR3 nucleotide sequence: TGTGCCAGCAGTCCCCGGACCAGGAGGGAGACCCAGTACTTC. The encoded protein is CASSPRTRRETQYF.

The chain is built from TRBV9 and TRBJ2-5, with D unclear. This CDR3 has 15 amino acids. The germline V and J ends were trimmed by 4 bases and 4 bases, with 17 bases remaining between them. The germline V gene encodes CDR1 SGDLS and CDR2 YYNGEE. The CDR3 loop is CASSFSLRSGETQYF. CDR3 coding DNA: TGTGCCAGCAGCTTTAGCTTACGATCTGGAGAGACCCAGTACTTC.

This clone came up a few times. The J gene is TRBJ2-5, the V gene TRBV29-1; D ambiguous. CDR3 length: 14 residues. Trimming shortened V by 0 bases and J by 4 bases, and 12 bases separated the two germline ends. Germline V gene data show CDR1 as SQVTM and CDR2 as ANQGSEA. The chain's CDR3 is CSVEDRADGETQYF. The CDR3 region has the DNA TGCAGCGTTGAAGATCGGGCAGACGGAGAGACCCAGTACTTC.

A few counts support this clone. The V call is TRBV27, the J call TRBJ2-1, with TRBD2 identical over 7 bases. Germline lookup yields CDR1 MNHEY and CDR2 SMNVEV (reference sequence). This CDR3 has 13 amino acids. V shed 5 bases and J 9 bases; nucleotides not matched to a gene: 7. The CDR3 DNA reads as TGTGCCAGCAGTCCCGGACTAGGAGGTGAGCAGTTCTTC. This sequence encodes CASSPGLGGEQFF.

On this clone itself: The sample has other DNA sequences that encode this CDR3 too. The chain carries TRBV5-1 and TRBJ2-2; the D is unclear. The V end was cut by 0 bases, the J end by 1 base, with 4 bases between. The CDR3 spans 14 residues. CDR1 and CDR2 from the germline V gene are SGHRS and YFSETQ. The CDR3 region is CASSLGRNTGELFF. The DNA for the CDR3 is TGCGCCAGCAGCTTGGGCAGGAACACCGGGGAGCTGTTTTTT.

This clone showed up just a few times. This chain links TRBV14 with TRBJ2-1; D perhaps matches TRBD1 (5 bases). The CDR3 runs to 14 residues. From germline, CDR1 is SGHDN and CDR2 FVKESK. The V end lost 1 base, the J end lost 6 bases, and 10 bases lay between the germline ends. In DNA, the CDR3 is TGTGCCAGCAGCCAAGGTATCAGGGCCAATGAGCAGTTCTTC. Protein product: CASSQGIRANEQFF.

The CDR3 reads CASSSSGNPNEKLFF. Here the CDR3 DNA reads TGCGCCAGCAGCTCTTCAGGGAATCCTAATGAAAAACTGTTTTTT. The rearrangement joins TRBV5-1 to TRBJ1-4; D perhaps matches TRBD1 (5 bases). The V and J ends lost 3 bases and 3 bases respectively, with 12 bases between them. This CDR3 region has 15 residues. The V gene's germline CDR1 is SGHRS and CDR2 YFSETQ.

CDR3 amino acids: CASTSPFGRDEQFF. CDR3 sequence (DNA): TGTGCCAGCACCTCACCCTTTGGGCGTGATGAGCAGTTCTTC. The rearrangement uses TRBV6-1 and TRBJ2-1; the D is unclear. V was pared by 7 bases and J by 8 bases, with 18 bases between. Germline CDR1 MNHNS, CDR2 SASEGT. The length of the CDR3 is 14 residues.

This clone has just a few counts. The chain employs TRBV4-2 and TRBJ2-7; no reliable D call. The CDR3 spans 11 residues. V dropped 2 bases and J dropped 2 bases, with 1 base sitting between them. Per the germline V gene, CDR1 is LGHNA and CDR2 is YNFKEQ. CDR3 residues: CASSQTYEQYF. As DNA, the CDR3 is TGTGCCAGCAGCCAAACCTACGAGCAGTACTTC.

The chain combines TRBV25-1 with TRBJ2-7; a possible D gene is TRBD2 (6 bases). This CDR3 has 16 amino acids. In germline, CDR1 is MGHDK, CDR2 SYGVNS. V was cut by 0 bases and J by 4 bases, with 16 bases left in between. CDR3 nucleotides: TGTGCCAGCAGTGAATATACCTGGGAGGTCGGGTACGAGCAGTACTTC. Protein product: CASSEYTWEVGYEQYF.

This clone was counted only a few times. The chain carries TRBV30 and TRBJ2-5, with 11 bases aligning to TRBD2. CDR1 GTSNPN and CDR2 SVGIG come from the germline V gene (reference sequence). V shed 8 bases, J shed 4 bases, and the junction held 12 bases outside the gene matches. The CDR3 is 15 residues long. The CDR3 coding sequence is TGTGCCCTGGACCCCGGGACTAGCGGAGCAGAGACCCAGTACTTC. Protein sequence: CALDPGTSGAETQYF.